Listed below are T cell receptor beta chains from one sample, sequenced in a study of blood T cell repertoires in COVID-19. The assay was immunoSEQ multiplex PCR, and TCRdb's table has in-frame clones only and misses some. The sample contains roughly 200,000 clones, about 87% of which appear only once. Input material: peripheral blood. The receptor source for this set is a man aged 70 or older with acute or convalescent COVID-19. The CDR3 runs from the conserved cysteine through the conserved F or W. Each record gives: CDR3 DNA, CDR3 protein, D gene, clone size, J gene, V gene. D genes are given only for firm matches. Rows give clone size only sometimes, using once, few, many, or a class for an expanded clone.

cdr3_nt: TGTGCCAGCAGTTCGGGACAGGGGATGCCGTTCTTC
cdr3_aa: CASSSGQGMPFF
d_call: TRBD1
clone_size: .
j_call: TRBJ2-1
v_call: TRBV11-2

cdr3_nt: TGTGCCAGCAGCTTAACTAGCGGGAGAGACGAGCAGTACTTC
cdr3_aa: CASSLTSGRDEQYF
d_call: TRBD2
clone_size: .
j_call: TRBJ2-7
v_call: TRBV7-3

cdr3_nt: TGTGCCAGTAGTGCCGGAGGGGGCCGTAATCAGCCCCAGCATTTT
cdr3_aa: CASSAGGGRNQPQHF
d_call: TRBD1
clone_size: once
j_call: TRBJ1-5
v_call: TRBV19

cdr3_nt: TGTGCCATCAGTGTGACGTGGGAGAATCAGCCCCAGCATTTT
cdr3_aa: CAISVTWENQPQHF
d_call: .
clone_size: .
j_call: TRBJ1-5
v_call: TRBV10-3

cdr3_nt: TGCAGCTTAGGGGGCGGCACCACAGTCCCGCCAACAGATACGCAGTATTTT
cdr3_aa: CSLGGGTTVPPTDTQYF
d_call: TRBD1
clone_size: .
j_call: TRBJ2-3
v_call: TRBV29-1

cdr3_nt: TGTGCCAGCAGCGAAACTGGGACAGCCGGCGAGACCCAGTACTTC
cdr3_aa: CASSETGTAGETQYF
d_call: TRBD1
clone_size: .
j_call: TRBJ2-5
v_call: TRBV7-2

cdr3_nt: TGTGCCAGCAGCCAATCTTCAGGGCGTCTAGTAGCTTTCTTT
cdr3_aa: CASSQSSGRLVAFF
d_call: .
clone_size: .
j_call: TRBJ1-1
v_call: TRBV3-1/TRBV3-2

cdr3_nt: TGTGCCAGTGGACTCGGGACAGGGTTGTTCGATACGCAGTATTTT
cdr3_aa: CASGLGTGLFDTQYF
d_call: TRBD1
clone_size: .
j_call: TRBJ2-3
v_call: TRBV19

cdr3_nt: TGTGCCAGCAGCCCGACTAGCTCCTACGAGCAGTACTTC
cdr3_aa: CASSPTSSYEQYF
d_call: .
clone_size: .
j_call: TRBJ2-7
v_call: TRBV6-5

cdr3_nt: TGTGCCAGCAGTGAAGTCAGGGGTAGCACAGATACGCAGTATTTT
cdr3_aa: CASSEVRGSTDTQYF
d_call: .
clone_size: .
j_call: TRBJ2-3
v_call: TRBV2

cdr3_nt: TGTGCCATCAGCGGACAAAATCAGCCCCAGCATTTT
cdr3_aa: CAISGQNQPQHF
d_call: .
clone_size: .
j_call: TRBJ1-5
v_call: TRBV10-3

cdr3_nt: TGTGCCAGCAGACCGACAGGGGGCTATAGTGAAGCTTTCTTT
cdr3_aa: CASRPTGGYSEAFF
d_call: TRBD1
clone_size: .
j_call: TRBJ1-1
v_call: TRBV7-8

cdr3_nt: TGTGCCAGCAGTTTTCCCAACAGCAACTCCGAAAAACTGTTTTTT
cdr3_aa: CASSFPNSNSEKLFF
d_call: .
clone_size: .
j_call: TRBJ1-4
v_call: TRBV28

cdr3_nt: TGTGCCAGCAGCTTACTCTCTGGGGCCAACGTCCTGACTTTC
cdr3_aa: CASSLLSGANVLTF
d_call: .
clone_size: .
j_call: TRBJ2-6
v_call: TRBV11-2

cdr3_nt: TGTGCCAGCAGCCCCCCGGGGAGCTCCTACGAGCAGTACTTC
cdr3_aa: CASSPPGSSYEQYF
d_call: .
clone_size: .
j_call: TRBJ2-7
v_call: TRBV5-4

cdr3_nt: TGTGCCAGCAGCCCGGGACTAGCGGGAGATCGGGCTACGCAGTATTTT
cdr3_aa: CASSPGLAGDRATQYF
d_call: TRBD2
clone_size: once
j_call: TRBJ2-3
v_call: TRBV9

cdr3_nt: TGTGCCAGTAGTATAGATACGGGACTAGCGGCGTCCTACGAGCAGTACTTC
cdr3_aa: CASSIDTGLAASYEQYF
d_call: TRBD2
clone_size: few
j_call: TRBJ2-7
v_call: TRBV19

cdr3_nt: TGTGCCATCCAACCGGGACAGGGGGTTTCAGATACGCAGTATTTT
cdr3_aa: CAIQPGQGVSDTQYF
d_call: TRBD1
clone_size: .
j_call: TRBJ2-3
v_call: TRBV10-3

cdr3_nt: TGTGCCAGCAGCCCAGCGAGAGGGTTCGGCTCCTACGAGCAGTACTTC
cdr3_aa: CASSPARGFGSYEQYF
d_call: .
clone_size: .
j_call: TRBJ2-7
v_call: TRBV9

cdr3_nt: TGTGCCAGCAGTGAAAGAGGACAGGGGAAGGAGACCCAGTACTTC
cdr3_aa: CASSERGQGKETQYF
d_call: TRBD1
clone_size: .
j_call: TRBJ2-5
v_call: TRBV2

cdr3_nt: TGTGCCAGCAGCCAAGGCGATCAGCCCCAGCATTTT
cdr3_aa: CASSQGDQPQHF
d_call: .
clone_size: .
j_call: TRBJ1-5
v_call: TRBV4-2

cdr3_nt: TGTGCCAGCAGCCTCGTTGGACAGATTAATTCTGGCTACACCTTC
cdr3_aa: CASSLVGQINSGYTF
d_call: .
clone_size: .
j_call: TRBJ1-2
v_call: TRBV7-2

cdr3_nt: TGTGCCAGCAGCCAAGTCGTCCTCCAGGGCACTGAAGCTTTCTTT
cdr3_aa: CASSQVVLQGTEAFF
d_call: .
clone_size: once
j_call: TRBJ1-1
v_call: TRBV3-1/TRBV3-2

cdr3_nt: TGTGCCAGCAGGCAGGGGGCTAACACTGAAGCTTTCTTT
cdr3_aa: CASRQGANTEAFF
d_call: TRBD1
clone_size: .
j_call: TRBJ1-1
v_call: TRBV12-3/TRBV12-4

cdr3_nt: TGTGCCAGTCCATACAGGGTCGTCTACGAGCAGTACTTC
cdr3_aa: CASPYRVVYEQYF
d_call: .
clone_size: once
j_call: TRBJ2-7
v_call: TRBV19

cdr3_nt: TGTGCCAGCAGCATGTCCAGGACTAGCACCTACAATGAGCAGTTCTTC
cdr3_aa: CASSMSRTSTYNEQFF
d_call: TRBD2
clone_size: .
j_call: TRBJ2-1
v_call: TRBV14

cdr3_nt: TGTGCCAGCTCTATAAACAGTGAGAGCTCCTACAATGAGCAGTTCTTC
cdr3_aa: CASSINSESSYNEQFF
d_call: .
clone_size: .
j_call: TRBJ2-1
v_call: TRBV18

cdr3_nt: TGTGCCAGTAGGAACTCCCACCAGCGCTTAGAGACCCAGTACTTC
cdr3_aa: CASRNSHQRLETQYF
d_call: .
clone_size: .
j_call: TRBJ2-5
v_call: TRBV19

cdr3_nt: TGTGCCAGCAGCTTAGGTAACTCTGGGGCCAACGTCCTGACTTTC
cdr3_aa: CASSLGNSGANVLTF
d_call: .
clone_size: once
j_call: TRBJ2-6
v_call: TRBV7-2

cdr3_nt: TGTGCCAGCAGCTTACCTGGGACAGGGAATTCTGGAAACACCATATATTTT
cdr3_aa: CASSLPGTGNSGNTIYF
d_call: TRBD1
clone_size: .
j_call: TRBJ1-3
v_call: TRBV7-9

cdr3_nt: TGTGCCAGCAGCTTCCTAGCGGGCCGAGGGGGCACCGGGGAGCTGTTTTTT
cdr3_aa: CASSFLAGRGGTGELFF
d_call: TRBD2
clone_size: .
j_call: TRBJ2-2
v_call: TRBV5-4

cdr3_nt: TGTGCCAGTAGGGTCAACCGGGACAGGGGGAATACTGAAGCTTTCTTT
cdr3_aa: CASRVNRDRGNTEAFF
d_call: TRBD1
clone_size: .
j_call: TRBJ1-1
v_call: TRBV19

cdr3_nt: TGCGCCAGCAGCTTGGGTGGACAGGTCGAGCAGTACTTC
cdr3_aa: CASSLGGQVEQYF
d_call: TRBD1
clone_size: .
j_call: TRBJ2-7
v_call: TRBV5-1

cdr3_nt: TGTGCCAGCCAGGGGGGAGGCCTGGGGGAGACCCAGTACTTC
cdr3_aa: CASQGGGLGETQYF
d_call: .
clone_size: .
j_call: TRBJ2-5
v_call: TRBV6-5

cdr3_nt: TGTGCCTGGAGCAGGGGCCATGGGAATCAGCCCCAGCATTTT
cdr3_aa: CAWSRGHGNQPQHF
d_call: .
clone_size: .
j_call: TRBJ1-5
v_call: TRBV30

cdr3_nt: TGTGCCAGCGGGCAAGGAGGACGGCTTGGCTACACCTTC
cdr3_aa: CASGQGGRLGYTF
d_call: .
clone_size: .
j_call: TRBJ1-2
v_call: TRBV27

cdr3_nt: TGTGCCAGCAGCCCACAAGGACAGGGGAAAGCGGACACTGGAAACACCATATATTTT
cdr3_aa: CASSPQGQGKADTGNTIYF
d_call: TRBD1
clone_size: .
j_call: TRBJ1-3
v_call: TRBV7-3

cdr3_nt: TGTGCCATCACCTTGAGGGTTTACAATGAGCAGTTCTTC
cdr3_aa: CAITLRVYNEQFF
d_call: .
clone_size: .
j_call: TRBJ2-1
v_call: TRBV4-2

cdr3_nt: TGTGCCTGGTCTCGAGACAGAGAGAGAGGCTACACCTTC
cdr3_aa: CAWSRDRERGYTF
d_call: .
clone_size: few
j_call: TRBJ1-2
v_call: TRBV30

cdr3_nt: TGTGCCACCAGCAGAGTTAGGGAGAGCATCTACGAGCAGTACTTC
cdr3_aa: CATSRVRESIYEQYF
d_call: .
clone_size: .
j_call: TRBJ2-7
v_call: TRBV15

cdr3_nt: TGTGCCAGCAGCTTATTAGCGGGAGGGTCGGAGACCCAGTACTTC
cdr3_aa: CASSLLAGGSETQYF
d_call: TRBD2
clone_size: .
j_call: TRBJ2-5
v_call: TRBV7-9

cdr3_nt: TGTGCCAGCAGTAATTTCGGGGAGGGAGCAAAAAACATTCAGTACTTC
cdr3_aa: CASSNFGEGAKNIQYF
d_call: TRBD2
clone_size: .
j_call: TRBJ2-4
v_call: TRBV25-1

cdr3_nt: TGTGCCAGCTCAATGGACAGGCCGATGAACACTGAAGCTTTCTTT
cdr3_aa: CASSMDRPMNTEAFF
d_call: TRBD1
clone_size: .
j_call: TRBJ1-1
v_call: TRBV18